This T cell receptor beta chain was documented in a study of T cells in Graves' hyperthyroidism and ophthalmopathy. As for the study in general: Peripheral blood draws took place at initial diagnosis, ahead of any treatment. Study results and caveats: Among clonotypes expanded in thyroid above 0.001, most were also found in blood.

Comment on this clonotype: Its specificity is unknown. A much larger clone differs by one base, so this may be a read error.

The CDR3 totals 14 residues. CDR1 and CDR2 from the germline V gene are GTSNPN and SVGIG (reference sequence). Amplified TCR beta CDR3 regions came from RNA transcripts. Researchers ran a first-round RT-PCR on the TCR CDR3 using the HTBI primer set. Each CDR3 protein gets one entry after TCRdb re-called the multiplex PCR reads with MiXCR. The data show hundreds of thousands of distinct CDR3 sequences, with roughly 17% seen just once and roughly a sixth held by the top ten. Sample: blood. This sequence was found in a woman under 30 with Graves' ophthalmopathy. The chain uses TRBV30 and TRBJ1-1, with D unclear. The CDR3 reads CAWRSGRGYTEAYF. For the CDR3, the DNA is TGTGCCTGGAGGAGTGGGCGGGGATACACTGAAGCTTACTTT.